This T cell receptor (beta chain) was sequenced during a study of glioma-infiltrating T cells. Overall study results and limits: Non-neoplastic patients had below-expected tissue-blood divergence, while all gliomas exceeded expectation. Tissue and blood shared very few CDR3 sequences.

This CDR3 contains 12 residues. Looked up from germline, CDR1 is DFQATT and CDR2 is SNEGSKA (reference sequence). This clonotype was detected a few times. What it binds is unknown. This may arise from a read error, as a much more abundant clone is one base away. Amplification of TCR alpha and beta CDR3 regions from RNA used iRepertoire nested multiplex PCR. Input was about 85-450 ng of tissue mRNA or PBMC total RNA. A single record per CDR3 protein comes from TCRdb applying MiXCR to the multiplex PCR reads. The sample has around 170,000 distinct CDR3 sequences, roughly two fifths seen once. The sequenced sample was glioma tissue, nonneoplastic brain tissue, or PBMCs (not recorded which). The chain recombines TRBV20-1 with TRBJ2-3; D not resolved. This receptor was taken from a human donor with low-grade glioma or glioblastoma, undergoing nonglioma brain surgery, or in good health (not recorded which). The CDR3 here is CSALIITDKQYF. CDR3 DNA: TGCAGTGCTCTGATTATCACAGATAAGCAGTATTTT.